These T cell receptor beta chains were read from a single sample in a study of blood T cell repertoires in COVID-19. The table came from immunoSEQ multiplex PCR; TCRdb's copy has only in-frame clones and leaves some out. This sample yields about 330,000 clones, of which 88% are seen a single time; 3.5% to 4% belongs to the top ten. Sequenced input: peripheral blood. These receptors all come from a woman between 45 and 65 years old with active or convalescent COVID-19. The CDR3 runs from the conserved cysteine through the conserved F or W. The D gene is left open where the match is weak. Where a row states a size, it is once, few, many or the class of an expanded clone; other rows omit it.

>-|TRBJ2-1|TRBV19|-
TGTGCCAGTAGTATATCGGGGAGCTCCTACAATGAGCAGTTCTTC
CASSISGSSYNEQFF
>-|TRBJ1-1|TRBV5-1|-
TGCGCCAGCCGTTCTAACCGGGAGAACACTGAAGCTTTCTTT
CASRSNRENTEAFF
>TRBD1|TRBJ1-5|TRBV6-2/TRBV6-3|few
TGTGCCAGCAGCCACCTCGGACAGGGAAGATCGACAAATCAGCCCCAGCATTTT
CASSHLGQGRSTNQPQHF
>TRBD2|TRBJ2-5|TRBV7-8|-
TGTGCCAGCAGCTCCGGGACTAGCGGGAGTCTAAGAGAGACCCAGTACTTC
CASSSGTSGSLRETQYF
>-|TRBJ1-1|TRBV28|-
TGTGCCAGCATTAACAGGGAGGGGGGCACTGAAGCTTTCTTT
CASINREGGTEAFF
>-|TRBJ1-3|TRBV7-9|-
TGTGCCAGCAGCCTACACCTAGAGAGCCCGACCGACACCATATATTTT
CASSLHLESPTDTIYF
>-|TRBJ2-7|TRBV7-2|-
TGTGCCAGCAGCGTCCGGAGTGAGCAGTACTTC
CASSVRSEQYF
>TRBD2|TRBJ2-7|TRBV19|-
TGTGCCAGTAGTATCGCGGGAGGGGCGTCCTCCTACGAGCAGTACTTC
CASSIAGGASSYEQYF
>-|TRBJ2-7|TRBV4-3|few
TGCGCCAGCAGCCAAGATGCACAGGTGATAACCTACGAGCAGTACTTC
CASSQDAQVITYEQYF
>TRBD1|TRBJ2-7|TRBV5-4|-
TGTGCCAGCAGCTTGGGACAGGGATTAAACGAGCAGTACTTC
CASSLGQGLNEQYF
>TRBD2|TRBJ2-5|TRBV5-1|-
TGCGCCAGCAGTTTAAATAGCGGGACCGGTAAAGAGACCCAGTACTTC
CASSLNSGTGKETQYF
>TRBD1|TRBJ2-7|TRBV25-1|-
TGTGCCAGCCGACCTCATCCGGGACAGGGCACCTACGAGCAGTACTTC
CASRPHPGQGTYEQYF
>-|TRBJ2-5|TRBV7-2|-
TGTGCCAGCACCCCAAGGGCGGGAGAGACCCAGTACTTC
CASTPRAGETQYF
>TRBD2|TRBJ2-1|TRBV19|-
TGTGCCAGTAGTATCGGGACTAGAGGCAATGAGCAGTTCTTC
CASSIGTRGNEQFF
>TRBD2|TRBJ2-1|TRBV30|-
TGTGCATTCGACGGCACTAGCGTCAATGAGCAGTTCTTC
CAFDGTSVNEQFF
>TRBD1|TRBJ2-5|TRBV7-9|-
TGTGCCAGCAGCTTAAGAACGGACAGGGCGCGAGAGACCCAGTACTTC
CASSLRTDRARETQYF
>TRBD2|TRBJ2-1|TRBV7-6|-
TGTGCCAGCAGCTTAGCTCGACTAGCGGGGAGCTCCTACAATGAGCAGTTCTTC
CASSLARLAGSSYNEQFF
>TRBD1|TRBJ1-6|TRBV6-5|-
TGTGCCAGCAGCGATCGACAGGGAGGCAATTCACCCCTCCACTTT
CASSDRQGGNSPLHF
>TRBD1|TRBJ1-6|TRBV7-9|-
TGTGCCAGCAGCTTAACGGGACAGGGCAATTCACCCCTCCACTTT
CASSLTGQGNSPLHF
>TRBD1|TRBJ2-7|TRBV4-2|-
TGTGCCAGCAGCCCTAGGACAGGGGCCCTAGAGGAGGAGCAGTACTTC
CASSPRTGALEEEQYF
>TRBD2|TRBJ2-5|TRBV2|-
TGTGCCAGCAGTGTAAAAGCGGGGGGAGAGACCCAGTACTTC
CASSVKAGGETQYF
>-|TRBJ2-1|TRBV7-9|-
TGTGCCAGCAGCTTAGGAGTAGCGGACTTAGTTGGGAATGAGCAGTTCTTC
CASSLGVADLVGNEQFF
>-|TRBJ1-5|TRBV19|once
TGTGCCAGTAGTATGGGACACGTAAGACGTCAGCCCCAGCATTTT
CASSMGHVRRQPQHF
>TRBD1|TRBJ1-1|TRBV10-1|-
TGCGCCAGCAGTGTTCCGCGGGGGACAGGGGGCCGGAACACTGAAGCTTTCTTT
CASSVPRGTGGRNTEAFF
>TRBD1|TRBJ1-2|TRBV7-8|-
TGTGCCAGCAGCCACAATGACAGGGTCGGCTACACCTTC
CASSHNDRVGYTF
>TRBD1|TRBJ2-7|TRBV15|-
TGTGCCACCAGCAGAGAAGGCGTCAGGGGGTACGAGCAGTACTTC
CATSREGVRGYEQYF
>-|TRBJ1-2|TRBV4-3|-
TGCGCCAGCAGCCAGTATTACGGGGGTGCTAACTATGGCTACACCTTC
CASSQYYGGANYGYTF
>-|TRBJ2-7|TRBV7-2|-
TGTGCCAGCAGCCTCCCCACAGGCTCCTACGAGCAGTACTTC
CASSLPTGSYEQYF
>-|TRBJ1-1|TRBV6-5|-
TGTGCCAGCAGTCTAGGACTCAACACTGAAGCTTTCTTT
CASSLGLNTEAFF
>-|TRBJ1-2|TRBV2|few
TGTGCCAGCAGTGACACCGGCGGCAACTATGGCTACACCTTC
CASSDTGGNYGYTF
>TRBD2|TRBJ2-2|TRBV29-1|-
TGCAGCGTCCCCTCACTAGCGGGGGGCCTGACGAACACCGGGGAGCTGTTTTTT
CSVPSLAGGLTNTGELFF
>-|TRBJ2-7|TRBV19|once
TGTGCCAGTAGTTCGGGACTCAGCGTCAGCGAGCAGTACTTC
CASSSGLSVSEQYF
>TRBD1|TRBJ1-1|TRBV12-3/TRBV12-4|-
TGTGCCAGCAGACCCGGACAGGGTGACGCTTTCTTT
CASRPGQGDAFF
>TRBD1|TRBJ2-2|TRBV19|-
TGTGCCAGTAGTAAGGAGACAGGGGGAACCGGGGAGCTGTTTTTT
CASSKETGGTGELFF
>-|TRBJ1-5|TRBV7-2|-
TGTGCCAGCAGCTCCGCGAGCAATCAGCCCCAGCATTTT
CASSSASNQPQHF
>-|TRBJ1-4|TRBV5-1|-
TGCGCCAGCAGCTTGGACGGATGGGCCCAGGAAAAACTGTTTTTT
CASSLDGWAQEKLFF
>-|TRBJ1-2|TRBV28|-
TGTGCCAGCAGTACCCCTCGCGGGCCCAACTATGGCTACACCTTC
CASSTPRGPNYGYTF
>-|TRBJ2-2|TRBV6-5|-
TGTGCCAGCAGTTACTCGAATCCCGGGAGAGGCGGGGAGCTGTTTTTT
CASSYSNPGRGGELFF
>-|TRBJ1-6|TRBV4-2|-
TGTGCCAGCAGCCAAGATTGGGGCTCGGACCCACCCCTCCACTTT
CASSQDWGSDPPLHF